These T cell receptor beta chains were read from a single sample in a study of blood T cell repertoires in COVID-19. Clones were read by immunoSEQ multiplex PCR, and TCRdb kept only the in-frame ones, dropping some. In the table there are 60,000 to 85,000 clones, under 95% of which are singletons. Sequencing input: peripheral blood. Every receptor here comes from a man aged 50-59 years with acute or convalescent COVID-19. The CDR3 runs from the conserved cysteine through the conserved F or W. D genes are given only for firm matches. A row's size may be missing; if present it is once, few, many or a size class.

TRBJ1-1,NA,NA,TRBV7-2,CASSLQVGFQTEAFF,TGTGCCAGCAGCTTACAGGTTGGGTTCCAGACTGAAGCTTTCTTT
TRBJ1-4,TRBD1,NA,TRBV4-1,CASSRGRDSNEKLFF,TGCGCCAGCAGCCGGGGCCGGGACAGTAATGAAAAACTGTTTTTT
TRBJ2-3,TRBD2,NA,TRBV28,CASSSSRGLADSTDTQYF,TGTGCCAGCAGTTCCTCACGGGGACTAGCGGATAGCACAGATACGCAGTATTTT
TRBJ2-7,TRBD1,NA,TRBV19,CASSRGQTYYEQYF,TGTGCCAGTAGTAGGGGACAGACATACTACGAGCAGTACTTC
TRBJ1-1,NA,NA,TRBV11-2,CASSFRPQGFTEAFF,TGTGCCAGCAGCTTCAGACCCCAGGGATTCACTGAAGCTTTCTTT
TRBJ1-2,TRBD1,NA,TRBV18,CASSPPLQGANGYTF,TGTGCCAGCTCACCACCGTTACAGGGGGCAAATGGCTACACCTTC
TRBJ2-3,TRBD2,NA,TRBV30,CAWSEGLASSDTQYF,TGTGCCTGGAGCGAAGGACTAGCGTCCTCAGATACGCAGTATTTT
TRBJ2-7,NA,once,TRBV6-5,CAIGEGGTSYEQYF,TGTGCCATTGGGGAGGGCGGGACATCCTACGAGCAGTACTTC
TRBJ1-2,TRBD1,once,TRBV28,CASRSGGGYGYTF,TGTGCCAGCAGGTCAGGGGGCGGCTATGGCTACACCTTC
TRBJ2-5,NA,NA,TRBV30,CAWSGGWRETQYF,TGTGCCTGGAGTGGGGGATGGAGGGAGACCCAGTACTTC
TRBJ1-2,NA,NA,TRBV6-1,CASSETGGNYGYTF,TGTGCCAGCAGTGAAACGGGGGGTAACTATGGCTACACCTTC
TRBJ1-1,NA,NA,TRBV6-5,CASTPRGMNTEAFF,TGTGCCAGCACCCCGCGGGGCATGAACACTGAAGCTTTCTTT
TRBJ2-7,NA,NA,TRBV19,CASSIPGGHQVYEQYF,TGTGCCAGTAGTATCCCGGGGGGACATCAGGTCTACGAGCAGTACTTC
TRBJ1-1,NA,NA,TRBV11-1,CASSPGQLRTEAFF,TGTGCCAGCAGCCCAGGACAATTAAGGACTGAAGCTTTCTTT
TRBJ1-4,TRBD1,NA,TRBV18,CASSPQRGRDNEKLFF,TGTGCCAGCTCACCCCAGAGGGGGCGCGATAATGAAAAACTGTTTTTT
TRBJ2-2,TRBD2,NA,TRBV10-3,CAISRASGKTGELFF,TGTGCCATCAGTAGGGCTAGCGGAAAAACCGGGGAGCTGTTTTTT